This is a list of T cell receptor beta chains from one sample in a study of blood T cell repertoires in COVID-19. The table came from immunoSEQ multiplex PCR; TCRdb's copy has only in-frame clones and leaves some out. The sample records approximately 300,000 clones, around 90% being singletons. Specimen: peripheral blood. The receptors shown here come from a woman aged 25 to 45 with COVID-19, enrolled during active disease. CDR3s include the opening cysteine and the closing phenylalanine or tryptophan.

v_call,j_call,cdr3_length,cdr3_aa
TRBV6-4,TRBJ2-1,14,CASSDGYGGDEQFF
TRBV19,TRBJ2-7,13,CASSHPRVEEQYF
TRBV5-4,TRBJ2-2,15,CASSSSLGSSGELFF
TRBV7-2,TRBJ2-2,17,CASSPLGLASNTGELFF
TRBV10-1,TRBJ2-3,13,CASSVGMKDTQYF
TRBV11-2,TRBJ2-5,14,CASSGTGFQETQYF
TRBV7-9,TRBJ1-2,14,CASSPQTGNYGYTF
TRBV27,TRBJ1-4,17,CASSLRQGYATNEKLFF
TRBV13,TRBJ2-1,15,CASSLEGGNIDEQFF
TRBV5-4,TRBJ2-7,13,CASRLGGSYEQYF
TRBV6-2/TRBV6-3,TRBJ2-2,15,CASSYKAPVAGELFF
TRBV3-1/TRBV3-2,TRBJ2-5,14,CASSQRDRQETQYF
TRBV28,TRBJ2-3,12,CASSSGADTQYF
TRBV29-1,TRBJ2-7,15,CSVEKSSGSSYEQYF
TRBV30,TRBJ2-2,12,CAWRMTVGELFF
TRBV5-4,TRBJ2-2,17,CASSLAKGERGTGELFF
TRBV19,TRBJ2-1,14,CASSSGTSVDEQFF
TRBV24-1,TRBJ2-5,13,CATSWGPEGTQYF
TRBV6-6,TRBJ2-3,13,CASRREGSDTQYF
TRBV28,TRBJ1-3,17,CASRPADGGPTGNTIYF
TRBV6-5,TRBJ1-5,15,CASSPQGISNQPQHF
TRBV2,TRBJ1-6,14,CASRTGRGDSPLHF
TRBV10-1,TRBJ2-5,16,CASSESGTSGVETQYF
TRBV2,TRBJ1-5,16,CASRGDRQGTNQPQHF
TRBV30,TRBJ1-5,13,CAWSESAAGAQHF
TRBV19,TRBJ1-5,16,CASSLLTAYSNQPQHF
TRBV29-1,TRBJ2-3,12,CSGRNRTDTQYF
TRBV27,TRBJ1-1,14,CASSLGPRNTEAFF
TRBV3-1/TRBV3-2,TRBJ2-7,17,CASSPPPLAGGGYEQYF
TRBV5-1,TRBJ1-2,14,CASSLVGQNYGYTF
TRBV24-1,TRBJ2-1,13,CATSADSGNEQFF
TRBV20-1,TRBJ2-7,14,CSASLAGGFHEQYF
TRBV3-1/TRBV3-2,TRBJ2-1,15,CASSLSGTSVHEQFF
TRBV29-1,TRBJ2-1,14,CSATRDRGVDEQFF
TRBV9,TRBJ2-7,15,CASSEGADRIYEQYF
TRBV7-8,TRBJ2-2,16,CASSLDLAGVVGELFF
TRBV11-2,TRBJ2-1,16,CASSQALKRVYNEQFF
TRBV19,TRBJ1-1,13,CASSMKRTGEAFF
TRBV23-1,TRBJ1-6,18,CASSQLWTGGRYNSPLHF
TRBV20-1,TRBJ2-2,14,CSASRGRNTGELFF
TRBV27,TRBJ2-2,14,CASSLSVDTGELFF
TRBV10-3,TRBJ2-3,14,CAIRGQGATDTQYF
TRBV5-6,TRBJ1-1,16,CASSLGTGRFNTEAFF
TRBV29-1,TRBJ1-2,16,CSVDLPKATREGGYTF
TRBV24-1,TRBJ2-1,15,CATSVSSGSYNEQFF
TRBV3-1/TRBV3-2,TRBJ2-3,16,CASSPAGSPYTDTQYF
TRBV4-3,TRBJ1-2,14,CASSPTGSHYGYTF
TRBV5-1,TRBJ1-4,14,CASSLGDSDEKLFF
TRBV5-8,TRBJ2-7,14,CASSVDSDTYEQYF
TRBV18,TRBJ2-5,14,CASSPDRLQETQYF
TRBV6-2/TRBV6-3,TRBJ2-6,16,CASSWAGGAGANVLTF